Sequencing of this T cell receptor beta chain was carried out in a study of neurological immune-mediated disorders. The cDNA was synthesized by 5'RACE incorporating 10-nucleotide random UMIs. TCRdb re-called the 5' RACE reads with MiXCR, one entry per CDR3 protein. This sample has about 44,000 distinct CDR3 sequences, with around a fifth found just once. The CDR3 contains 15 residues. Germline V lookup: CDR1 SGHDT, CDR2 YYEEEE. Trimming stripped 2 bases from V and 1 base from J, with 12 bases between. At least ten counts were recorded for this clonotype. The time point: technical triplicate 3. The V call is TRBV5-6, the J call TRBJ2-5, with D uncertain. This receptor was obtained from a man between 60 and 70 years old with HTLV-1-associated myelopathy (HAM/TSP). Sequencing was performed on PBMCs. CDR3 loop: CASSFTETVQETQYF. The DNA of the CDR3 is TGTGCCAGCAGCTTCACCGAGACGGTCCAAGAGACCCAGTACTTC. Full variable domain (outside the CDR3, taken from reference TRBV5-6 and TRBJ2-5): DAGVTQSPTHLIKTRGQQVTLRCSPKSGHDTVSWYQQALGQGPQFIFQYYEEEERQRGNFPDRFSGHQFPNYSSELNVNALLLGDSALYLCASSFTETVQETQYFGPGTRLLVL.